Presented here are 16 T cell receptor beta chains from one specimen sequenced in a study of early stage breast cancer tumors. Only in-frame clones appear in the TCRdb table, and some are missing; sequencing was by immunoSEQ multiplex PCR. This sample has 40,000 to 60,000 clones, with around four fifths found just once. The sample taken for sequencing was blood. Receptor source: a person in their 40s with breast cancer.

J is TRBJ1-2 and V is TRBV2; TRBD1 matches at 10 bases. J gave up 2 bases and V 2 bases, and 8 bases lay outside the gene matches. This CDR3 spans 17 amino acids. Germline V CDR1 and CDR2: SNHLY, FYNNEI. In DNA form, the CDR3 reads TGTGCCAGCAGTGAATGGGACAGGGGTGGGTGGAACTATGGCTACACCTTC. This translates into CASSEWDRGGWNYGYTF.

The V gene is TRBV5-1, the J gene TRBJ2-2; 9 bases match TRBD1. Germline V gene data show CDR1 as SGHRS and CDR2 as YFSETQ. The CDR3 length is 16 residues. The V and J ends lost 1 base and 1 base, in that order; junction bases with no gene match: 2. Here the CDR3 reads CASSLLGQGNTGELFF. The CDR3 nucleotides read TGCGCCAGCAGCTTGTTGGGACAGGGGAACACCGGGGAGCTGTTTTTT.

The CDR3 reads CASSLGGPAYEQYF. CDR3 coding DNA: TGTGCCAGCAGCTTAGGGGGGCCAGCCTACGAGCAGTACTTC. The chain couples TRBV11-2 to TRBJ2-7; TRBD1 is a possible D gene (6 bases). V shed 1 base and J shed 2 bases, with 9 bases lying between them. The CDR3 has 14 amino acids. The germline gives CDR1 SGHAT, CDR2 FQNNGV.

This clone occurred once. The chain couples TRBV27 to TRBJ1-2; tentatively, D is TRBD1 (5 bases). Germline V gives CDR1 MNHEY, CDR2 SMNVEV (reference sequence). V lost 8 bases, J lost 5 bases, and 9 bases lay in between. The CDR3 is made up of 11 amino acids. This chain's CDR3 is CASSGRYGYTF. CDR3 DNA: TGTGCCAGCTCAGGGCGTTATGGCTACACCTTC.

The V gene is TRBV15, the J gene TRBJ2-5, with 12 bases that match TRBD2. The CDR3 runs 17 residues. Germline trimming cut 2 bases from V and 5 bases from J; bases unmatched to any gene: 9. The germline CDR1 and CDR2 sequences are LNHNV and YYDKDF (reference sequence). CDR3 sequence: CATSRRILAGGGETQYF. CDR3 in DNA: TGTGCCACCAGCAGAAGAATACTAGCGGGAGGTGGCGAGACCCAGTACTTC.

The chain has TRBV10-1 and TRBJ2-2, with D possibly TRBD2 on 6 matching bases. The germline V gene encodes CDR1 WNHNN and CDR2 SYGVQD (reference sequence). The CDR3 contains 14 residues. Deletions cut 8 bases from V and 2 bases from J, with 12 bases between. CDR3 loop: CASASSDNTGELFF. The CDR3 coding sequence is TGCGCCAGCGCCTCTAGCGACAACACCGGGGAGCTGTTTTTT.

The chain links TRBV19 to TRBJ1-2; no clear D gene. The CDR3 has 11 amino acids. Trimming removed 6 bases at V and 8 bases at J, with 10 bases between. Germline loops: CDR1 LNHDA, CDR2 SQIVND (reference sequence). The CDR3 loop reads CASSVGEGYTF. The CDR3 coding sequence is TGTGCCAGTAGCGTTGGGGAAGGCTACACCTTC.

This chain joins TRBV7-3 and TRBJ2-1; TRBD2 agrees at 13 bases. The ends lost 4 bases at V and 10 bases at J; junction bases unmatched: 1. Germline V gives CDR1 SGHTA, CDR2 FQGTGA. This CDR3 region has 13 residues. This CDR3 is CASSSGLAGEQFF. The DNA for the CDR3 is TGTGCCAGCAGCTCGGGACTAGCGGGAGAGCAGTTCTTC. Supplemented by reference TRBV7-3 and TRBJ2-1, the full variable domain reads GAGVSQTPSNKVTEKGKYVELRCDPISGHTALYWYRQSLGQGPEFLIYFQGTGAADDSGLPNDRFFAVRPEGSVSTLKIQRTERGDSAVYLCASSSGLAGEQFFGPGTRLTVL.

The rearrangement links TRBV5-1 to TRBJ2-3; D remains unclear. The CDR3 sequence is 15 residues long. Trimming cost V 1 base and J 1 base, with 10 bases left between them. CDR1 is SGHRS, CDR2 YFSETQ, per germline. The CDR3 reads CASSLFSLGTDTQYF. The CDR3 DNA is TGCGCCAGCAGCTTGTTTAGCCTGGGCACAGATACGCAGTATTTT.

The gene calls are TRBV30 and TRBJ1-6; D call uncertain. The germline gives CDR1 GTSNPN, CDR2 SVGIG (reference sequence). Deletions cut 6 bases from V and 0 bases from J, with 9 bases between. The CDR3 loop spans 14 amino acids. CDR3 sequence (DNA): TGTGCCTGTCAGCAGAGCTCCTATAATTCACCCCTCCACTTT. This codes for CACQQSSYNSPLHF. The variable domain in full, with the rest retrieved from reference TRBV30 and TRBJ1-6, is SQTIHQWPATLVQPVGSPLSLECTVEGTSNPNLYWYRQAAGRGLQLLFYSVGIGQISSEVPQNLSASRPQDRQFILSSKKLLLSDSGFYLCACQQSSYNSPLHFGNGTRLTVT.

The chain couples TRBV4-2 to TRBJ2-1, with 9 nucleotides matching TRBD2. The germline CDR1 and CDR2 sequences are LGHNA and YNFKEQ. CDR3 length equals 13 residues. V shed 4 bases and J 9 bases; nucleotides not matched to a gene: 4. The CDR3 DNA reads TGTGCCAGCAGCCGGACTAGCGACAGTGAGCAGTTCTTC. As protein: CASSRTSDSEQFF.

Remarks on this clone: Germline is not matched at one junction end, which may reflect a read error. The CDR3 nucleotides are TGTGCTAGCAGCTTAGAAGCTGGGGCCAACGTCCTGACTTTC. Its translation is CASSLEAGANVLTF. The V gene is TRBV7-7, the J gene TRBJ2-6, with unresolved D. The CDR3 spans 14 residues. Per germline, CDR1 SSHAT and CDR2 FNYEAQ (reference sequence).

This clone was observed a few times. V and J are TRBV2 and TRBJ1-5; D may be TRBD1 (5 bases). The germline CDR1 and CDR2 sequences are SNHLY and FYNNEI. Trimming stripped 6 bases from V and 4 bases from J, with 13 bases between. The CDR3 spans 14 residues. The DNA of the CDR3 is TGTGCCAGCAGCGGACACCAGAGGAATCAGCCCCAGCATTTT. Amino acid sequence: CASSGHQRNQPQHF.

The CDR3 DNA follows: TGTGCCAGCAGCGACATACAGGGATGGGACACTGAAGCTTTCTTT. Translation gives CASSDIQGWDTEAFF. This chain connects TRBV5-6 to TRBJ1-1; D is perhaps TRBD1 (6 bases). This CDR3 has 15 residues. V was trimmed by 4 bases and J by 3 bases, leaving 16 bases between them. The V gene's germline CDR1 is SGHDT and CDR2 YYEEEE.

The V gene is TRBV19, the J gene TRBJ2-1; TRBD2 agrees at 12 bases. V was pared by 3 bases and J by 5 bases, with 8 bases of the junction left unmatched. The CDR3 covers 17 residues. The germline V gene encodes CDR1 LNHDA and CDR2 SQIVND (reference sequence). The CDR3: CASSIGLGLAGHNEQFF. In nucleotides, the CDR3 is TGTGCCAGTAGTATCGGGTTGGGACTAGCGGGTCACAATGAGCAGTTCTTC.

This clone was seen a single time. J is TRBJ2-7 and V is TRBV6-1; 14 bases line up with TRBD2. Germline CDR1 MNHNS, CDR2 SASEGT. With 8 bases clipped from V and 2 bases from J, the junction kept 5 bases outside the gene matches. The CDR3 contains 15 residues. In DNA, the CDR3 is TGTGCCAGCCAGGGACTAGCGGGAGACCCCTACGAGCAGTACTTC. This encodes CASQGLAGDPYEQYF.